What follows are 23 T cell receptor beta chains derived from one specimen sequenced in a study of cytomegalovirus exposure and HLA in healthy donors. PCR primers comprised 60 Vbeta and 13 Jbeta primers. Data came from immunoSEQ multiplex PCR; TCRdb stores just in-frame clones and leaves some out. The sample yields hundreds of thousands of clones, more than 85% seen once. Sequencing was carried out using PBMCs. The source is a woman younger than 35 in good health and CMV-seronegative.

The chain recombines TRBV19 with TRBJ1-4; D call uncertain. Germline V lookup: CDR1 LNHDA, CDR2 SQIVND (reference sequence). The CDR3 has 14 residues. Trimming removed 3 bases from V and 7 bases from J, with 12 bases in between. CDR3 protein: CASSIPGSGEKLFF. DNA of the CDR3: TGTGCCAGTAGTATTCCGGGGTCGGGTGAAAAACTGTTTTTT.

A few counts support this clone. The V gene is TRBV4-1, the J gene TRBJ2-1; 8 bases line up with TRBD1. Looked up from germline, CDR1 is MGHRA and CDR2 is YSYEKL. Germline trimming cut 3 bases from V and 3 bases from J; bases unmatched to any gene: 4. This CDR3 comprises 15 residues. The CDR3 reads CASSHSDRDYNEQFF. CDR3 bases: TGCGCCAGCAGCCACTCGGACAGGGACTACAATGAGCAGTTCTTC.

The chain employs TRBV29-1 and TRBJ2-7; maybe TRBD1 (6 bases). The CDR3 length is 14 residues. The V gene lost 7 bases and the J gene lost 1 base, with 17 bases spanning the gap. Germline CDR1 SQVTM, CDR2 ANQGSEA. CDR3 residues: CSARLPGVSYEQYF. CDR3 in DNA: TGCAGCGCGCGTCTACCAGGGGTGTCCTACGAGCAGTACTTC.

This chain links TRBV5-4 with TRBJ1-2; possibly TRBD1 for D (6 bases). This CDR3 is built from 14 residues. Trimming removed 4 bases at V and 4 bases at J, with 14 bases between. Germline V CDR1 and CDR2: SGHNT, YYREEE (reference sequence). The CDR3 reads CASSTQQGSYGYTF. In DNA form, the CDR3 reads TGTGCCAGCAGCACCCAACAGGGAAGCTATGGCTACACCTTC.

J is TRBJ1-2 and V is TRBV27; 9 nucleotides align to TRBD1. CDR1 and CDR2 from the germline V gene are MNHEY and SMNVEV (reference sequence). V dropped 6 bases and J dropped 4; count of bases not matched to a gene: 6. The length of the CDR3 is 14 residues. CDR3 loop: CASREGTGPYGYTF. For the CDR3, the DNA is TGTGCCAGCAGAGAAGGGACAGGGCCCTATGGCTACACCTTC.

The chain employs TRBV6-5 and TRBJ1-2; 9 bases are shared with TRBD1. Germline V lookup: CDR1 MNHEY, CDR2 SVGAGI. The V and J ends lost 6 bases and 4 bases, in that order; junction bases with no gene match: 9. The CDR3 loop spans 15 amino acids. The CDR3, as DNA: TGTGCCAGCAGACCCGGGACAGGGAGCTTCTATGGCTACACCTTC. Amino acid sequence: CASRPGTGSFYGYTF.

The chain recombines TRBV18 with TRBJ1-1; 8 nucleotides agree with TRBD1. Germline V gene data show CDR1 as KGHSH and CDR2 as LQKENI. This CDR3 contains 15 residues. Germline trimming cut 6 bases from V and 2 bases from J; bases unmatched to any gene: 8. The CDR3 nucleotides are TGTGCCAGCTCCTTCACGACAGGGGTTAACACTGAAGCTTTCTTT. Its protein product is CASSFTTGVNTEAFF.

V and J are TRBV15 and TRBJ2-7; the D gene is possibly TRBD2 (7 bases). The CDR3 is 15 residues long. V lost 4 bases and J lost 5, with 18 bases in between. Germline lookup yields CDR1 LNHNV and CDR2 YYDKDF (reference sequence). This chain's CDR3 is CATSNPGGLGDEQYF. The CDR3 DNA is TGTGCCACCAGCAACCCGGGGGGCCTCGGGGACGAGCAGTACTTC.

The rearrangement joins TRBV7-9 to TRBJ2-7; 7 nucleotides align to TRBD2. CDR3 size: 15 residues. The germline CDR1 and CDR2 sequences are SEHNR and FQNEAQ (reference sequence). V lost 7 bases to trimming and J lost 4 bases; unmatched junction nucleotides: 13. CDR3 sequence (DNA): TGTGCCAGCATCCCGGCCCAGGGAGGGGATTACGAGCAGTACTTC. This encodes CASIPAQGGDYEQYF.

The CDR3 DNA sequence: TGTGCCAGTAGTATACTGGTGAGGAAAATCGGGACAGGGGTCGTTGGCGAAAAACTGTTTTTT. Translated: CASSILVRKIGTGVVGEKLFF. The chain combines TRBV19 with TRBJ1-4, with 10 bases aligning to TRBD1. CDR1 is LNHDA and CDR2 is SQIVND in the germline V gene (reference sequence). The CDR3 has 21 residues. After removal of 2 bases from V and 8 bases from J, the junction contained 23 bases not matched to a gene.

This clone was counted only a few times. The chain uses TRBV7-2 and TRBJ1-1; 7 bases are shared with TRBD1. CDR1 is SGHTA, CDR2 FQGNSA, per germline. The V gene end was trimmed by 5 bases and the J gene end by 2 bases; junction bases not matched to a gene: 8. The CDR3 is 15 amino acids. CDR3 in amino acids: CASSATGAPNTEAFF. CDR3 DNA sequence: TGTGCCAGCAGCGCAACAGGGGCCCCTAACACTGAAGCTTTCTTT.

This clone appeared a few times. This chain uses TRBV5-1 with TRBJ1-6, with 9 bases aligning to TRBD1. CDR1 and CDR2 from the germline V gene are SGHRS and YFSETQ. With 0 bases clipped from V and 6 bases from J, the junction kept 4 bases outside the gene matches. The CDR3 runs 16 residues. The CDR3, as DNA: TGCGCCAGCAGCTTGGGGGACAGGGACCTTAATTCACCCCTCCACTTT. Translation gives CASSLGDRDLNSPLHF.

This chain uses TRBV7-9 with TRBJ2-1; possibly TRBD2 for D (6 bases). Per the germline V gene, CDR1 is SEHNR and CDR2 is FQNEAQ (reference sequence). CDR3 length equals 13 residues. Between the trimmed V and J ends, which lost 5 bases and 4 bases, there was a span of 9 bases. The DNA for the CDR3 is TGTGCCAGCAGCGCGGGACTTTACAATGAGCAGTTCTTC. It specifies CASSAGLYNEQFF. Complete variable domain (other parts from reference TRBV7-9 and TRBJ2-1): DTGVSQNPRHKITKRGQNVTFRCDPISEHNRLYWYRQTLGQGPEFLTYFQNEAQLEKSRLLSDRFSAERPKGSFSTLEIQRTEQGDSAMYLCASSAGLYNEQFFGPGTRLTVL.

This clone was counted once. V gene TRBV7-2 combines with J gene TRBJ1-4; D possibly corresponds to TRBD1 (5 bases). Germline lookup yields CDR1 SGHTA and CDR2 FQGNSA. The CDR3 is 15 residues long. V lost 4 bases, J lost 6 bases, and 15 bases lay in between. Here the CDR3 reads CASSSQGALYEKLFF. CDR3 sequence (DNA): TGTGCCAGCAGCTCTCAGGGTGCCCTCTATGAAAAACTGTTTTTT.

The chain employs TRBV6-6 and TRBJ2-6; D gene uncertain. CDR3 length: 15 residues. Looked up from germline, CDR1 is MNHNY and CDR2 is SVGAGI (reference sequence). The V and J ends lost 3 bases and 2 bases respectively, with 8 bases between them. The CDR3 sequence is CASSYEATGANVLTF. The DNA for the CDR3 is TGTGCCAGCAGTTATGAGGCTACTGGGGCCAACGTCCTGACTTTC.

This chain connects TRBV11-1 to TRBJ1-1; D might be TRBD1 (5 bases). Trimming took 1 base from V and 1 from J, leaving 10 bases between them. This CDR3 is 15 amino acids long. The germline CDR1 and CDR2 sequences are SGHAT and FQDESV (reference sequence). The CDR3 sequence is CASSLGDSENTEAFF. In DNA form, the CDR3 reads TGTGCCAGCAGCTTAGGCGACAGTGAGAACACTGAAGCTTTCTTT. Full variable domain (missing parts from reference TRBV11-1 and TRBJ1-1): EAEVAQSPRYKITEKSQAVAFWCDPISGHATLYWYRQILGQGPELLVQFQDESVVDDSQLPKDRFSAERLKGVDSTLKIQPAELGDSAMYLCASSLGDSENTEAFFGQGTRLTVV.

DNA of the CDR3: TGTGCCAGCAGCCTCAACAAAGGGGGCCAAGAGACCCAGTACTTC. Translating it yields CASSLNKGGQETQYF. The V and J genes are TRBV7-3 and TRBJ2-5; D may be TRBD1 (6 bases). Per germline, CDR1 SGHTA and CDR2 FQGTGA. V was trimmed by 5 bases and J by 1 base, leaving 14 bases between them. This CDR3 is built from 15 residues.

This clone was detected ten times or more. The V and J genes are TRBV6-6 and TRBJ1-2; unclear D gene. The V end was cut by 5 bases, the J end by 3 bases, with 19 bases between. CDR1 and CDR2 (germline): MNHNY, SVGAGI (reference sequence). The CDR3 spans 16 residues. CDR3 residues: CASSRLSRGDDYGYTF. Here the CDR3 DNA reads TGTGCCAGCAGTCGACTCTCTCGCGGCGACGACTATGGCTACACCTTC.

The chain links TRBV6-5 to TRBJ1-5; TRBD1 is a possible D gene (5 bases). The CDR3 runs 13 residues. CDR1 is MNHEY and CDR2 is SVGAGI in the germline V gene. Trimming took 7 bases from V and 6 from J, leaving 13 bases between them. DNA for the CDR3: TGTGCCAGCACTGCGGGGGGGTTTCAGCCCCAGCATTTT. Translated: CASTAGGFQPQHF.

This clone turned up a few times. This chain joins TRBV19 and TRBJ2-2; TRBD2 matches at 9 bases. CDR3 length: 17 residues. Germline V gives CDR1 LNHDA, CDR2 SQIVND (reference sequence). The V segment lost 3 bases and the J segment 0 bases; nucleotides outside the gene matches: 5. The CDR3 reads CASSIRSGRTNTGELFF. The CDR3 bases are TGTGCCAGTAGTATTCGAAGCGGGAGGACGAACACCGGGGAGCTGTTTTTT.

The chain uses TRBV28 and TRBJ1-1; 10 nucleotides agree with TRBD1. Germline loops: CDR1 MDHEN, CDR2 SYDVKM. The V gene end was trimmed by 1 base and the J gene end by 10 bases; junction bases not matched to a gene: 9. The CDR3 is made up of 15 amino acids. This CDR3 reads CASSLSGTGVSGAFF. CDR3 sequence (DNA): TGTGCCAGCAGTTTATCCGGGACAGGGGTATCGGGAGCTTTCTTT. Variable domain in full (rest from reference TRBV28 and TRBJ1-1): DVKVTQSSRYLVKRTGEKVFLECVQDMDHENMFWYRQDPGLGLRLIYFSYDVKMKEKGDIPEGYSVSREKKERFSLILESASTNQTSMYLCASSLSGTGVSGAFFGQGTRLTVV.

The CDR3 here is CASSFQGPWETQYF. DNA of the CDR3: TGCGCCAGCAGCTTCCAGGGGCCATGGGAGACCCAGTACTTC. The rearrangement uses TRBV5-1 and TRBJ2-5, with D perhaps matching TRBD1 (6 bases). The germline gives CDR1 SGHRS, CDR2 YFSETQ. V lost 2 bases to trimming and J lost 5 bases, with 13 bases between them. The CDR3 is made up of 14 amino acids.

This clone showed up just a few times. The chain is built from TRBV6-6 and TRBJ2-1, with a possible D match to TRBD1 (6 bases). The V gene's germline CDR1 is MNHNY and CDR2 SVGAGI (reference sequence). This CDR3 has 16 amino acids. Between the trimmed V and J ends, which lost 5 bases and 7 bases, there was a span of 21 bases. CDR3 in amino acids: CASSISGDKHFNEQFF. The CDR3, as DNA: TGTGCCAGCAGTATCTCCGGGGACAAGCACTTTAATGAGCAGTTCTTC.